This T cell receptor beta chain was found in a study of shared clonotypes between healthy human individuals (dated by TCRdb to between 2020 and 2021). In terms of the full investigation: The cohort comprised two women and a few men aged 18 to 49 years. For each donor, CD4 naive and CD4 memory were each run on three plates, CD8 naive on two plates, and CD8 memory on one plate. To estimate repertoire size and how much clonotype sharing occurs between individuals, the study deeply sequenced the blood TCR repertoires of roughly 5 healthy adults. To increase sequencing depth and limit assay-specific biases, different laboratories used diverse techniques to prepare libraries and sequence TCR repertoires. Between about 0.9 and 10 billion PBMCs per donor were obtained by leukapheresis.

Beyond this particular receptor, the publication reports: Sampling was restricted to blood, and TCR repertoires in tissue are likely to differ from TCR repertoires in blood. Clonotypes shared by all four sorted-subset donors showed higher generation probabilities than non-shared clonotypes. Larger estimated clonotype richness was generally found for naive subsets than for memory subsets. Even with the large sequencing depth, rarefaction of the sorted-subset datasets indicated that sequencing was incomplete. The small number of donors limited the genetic and exposure-history diversity represented. Based on pairwise subsampling, the degree of clonotype sharing among donors was expected to be affected by sequencing depth. When a few donors were compared, the shared fraction of clonotypes was around 4.6% for naive CD4, 3.5% to 4% for naive CD8, roughly 2.3% for memory CD4, and roughly 0.4% for memory CD8.

Healthy HIV-negative adults with no recently reported acute infections or vaccinations were included as donors. Every donor was a Caucasian adult residing in Nashville, Tennessee, USA. Magnetic negative selection was used to enrich CD4+ T cells, after which naive cells were positively selected on CD45RA and the negative fraction became the memory subset. After blood collection by leukapheresis, PBMCs were isolated using Ficoll-Histopaque density gradient centrifugation and then cryopreserved in the vapor phase of liquid nitrogen. Purity and quantity of every magnetically sorted T cell population were checked by analytical flow cytometry. Each sorted fraction had its genomic DNA isolated and then quantified by UV absorbance on a Nanodrop 2000c. The junction shows trimming of 3 bases on V and 0 bases on J, and the gene matches do not reach 8 bases of it. Including the terminal cysteine and phenylalanine, the CDR3 comprises 17 residues. Of all the DNA, just the CDR3 is kept, 51 bases in frame from base 1. From the germline V gene, CDR1 is SGHDT and CDR2 is YYEEEE.

Using the deep immunoSEQ assay, multiplex PCR amplified TCR CDR3 regions from genomic DNA. Genomic DNA extracted from each cell subset was distributed evenly over all wells of several immunoSEQ 96-well plates, and each plate served as one replicate. For sorted subsets, approximately 200 ng of genomic DNA, equivalent to roughly 33,000 T cell genomes, went into each replicate PCR. Purified libraries were measured with a Qubit 3.0 fluorometer, size-checked on a Bioanalyzer 2100, and measured again with the KAPA Library Quantification kit. A separate single-read 150-cycle Illumina NextSeq 550 flow cell was used to sequence each immunoSEQ 96-well plate. Processing in the source paper ran as follows. Because the immunoSEQ output held only junctional sequences and lacked quality scores, the filtering could not match the filtering applied to full-length reads. Sequences were annotated with PyIR, a Python wrapper for IgBLAST v1.9, and V/J genes and CDR3 were assigned using IMGT germline references. Reads with weak V/J assignments (E-value above 1e-6), missing CDR3, stop codons, out-of-frame junctions, or ambiguous translated residues were removed. V3J clonotypes were defined as sequences sharing the same inferred V gene, J gene, and CDR3 amino acid sequence. Percentage overlap between repertoires was computed as shared unique clonotypes divided by the size of the smaller repertoire. Three approaches were used to assess repertoire richness: RTK rarefaction, the Chao1 estimator, and Recon v2.1 estimates of unobserved clonotypes. Generation probabilities were computed with OLGA for all TCRbeta clonotypes obtained by the gDNA method from a handful of donors. TCRdb limited this immuneACCESS table to in-frame rearrangements with V and J called. A share of clones is missing; checked studies link under half to unresolved V genes, and the rest is unexplained. V, J and clone size are taken as reported in that table, and D and trimming were inferred from the DNA itself. For this sample there are roughly 700,000 clones; less than 85% appear just once. The ten largest clones add up to 1.5% to 2% of the sample.

About this clone: Its antigen is still unknown. No qualities accompany the bases; no much larger clone lies one base away.

This chain joins TRBV5-6 to TRBJ1-4; 7 junctional bases match TRBD1. The sequence was collected from a young woman in good health. The source material was memory CD4+ T cells sorted from blood. The cell subset or site label, read with the paper, signifies: CD45RA-negative fraction. The CDR3 is CASSSQGTPATNEKLFF. The sequenced DNA: TGTGCCAGCAGCTCACAGGGGACTCCGGCAACTAATGAAAAACTGTTTTTT.